The next 10 T cell receptor beta chains were all read from a single sample in a study of cytomegalovirus exposure and HLA in healthy donors (dated by TCRdb to the late 2010s). The protocol used for the library was the immunoSEQ multiplex PCR assay. Not all clones reach the TCRdb copy of this immuneACCESS table, which keeps in-frame sequences only. Checked studies attribute under half of the gap to unresolved V genes and leave the rest unexplained. In this sample the table shows over 70,000 clones, about 93% of which occur a single time. About 0.63% of the sample lies in the top ten. The sequencing input was PBMCs. Every receptor here comes from a woman under 30 in good health and CMV-seronegative.

The gene calls are TRBV7-8 and TRBJ1-5; unclear D gene. Germline V gene lookup returns CDR1 SGHVS and CDR2 FQNEAQ. The CDR3 consists of 16 residues. V lost 1 base and J lost 1, with 11 bases in between. This CDR3 reads CASSLVAGRSNQPQHF. CDR3 nucleotides: TGTGCCAGCAGCTTAGTCGCGGGGAGAAGCAATCAGCCCCAGCATTTT.

The rearrangement uses TRBV6-7 and TRBJ1-2; D call uncertain. TRBV6-7 is classed as an ORF, of uncertain function. V lost 11 bases to trimming and J lost 8 bases, with 18 bases between them. This CDR3 has 12 residues. The CDR3 DNA follows: TGTGCCCTATCCCGGTTCAGAGGGGGCTACACCTTC. This codes for CALSRFRGGYTF.

The rearrangement links TRBV27 to TRBJ1-1; 7 nucleotides match TRBD1. The CDR3 runs 14 residues. Germline lookup yields CDR1 MNHEY and CDR2 SMNVEV (reference sequence). V was clipped by 6 bases and J by 2 bases; unmatched bases: 6. CDR3 nucleotide sequence: TGTGCCAGCAGAGCTTACAGGGGAAACACTGAAGCTTTCTTT. This codes for CASRAYRGNTEAFF.

CDR3 protein: CASGIQATQPQHF. CDR3 sequence (DNA): TGTGCCAGCGGTATCCAAGCCACTCAGCCCCAGCATTTT. The chain combines TRBV28 with TRBJ1-5; D is unresolved. There are 13 residues in the CDR3. Germline values: CDR1 MDHEN, CDR2 SYDVKM. Trimming left V 8 bases short and J 6 bases short, with 14 bases between.

This clone was counted between two and nine times. V and J are TRBV18 and TRBJ2-1, with 12 positions matching TRBD2. The V and J ends lost 1 base and 6 bases, in that order; junction bases with no gene match: 4. This CDR3 spans 16 amino acids. In germline, CDR1 is KGHSH, CDR2 LQKENI. CDR3 region: CASSPLTSGGANEQFF. The CDR3 DNA reads as TGTGCCAGCTCACCACTGACTAGCGGGGGTGCCAATGAGCAGTTCTTC.

To note about this clone: The junction departs from germline at one end; a sequencing error may be responsible. This chain connects TRBV7-7 to TRBJ1-3; 9 bases fit TRBD1. In germline, CDR1 is SSHAT, CDR2 FNYEAQ (reference sequence). The CDR3 is 17 residues long. CDR3 sequence: CASSLGQGPSSGNTIYF. The CDR3 DNA reads as TGTGCTAGCAGCCTAGGACAGGGGCCGAGCTCTGGAAACACCATATATTTT.

The gene calls are TRBV18 and TRBJ1-3; D gene uncertain. The CDR3 spans 16 residues. V lost 4 bases to trimming and J lost 0 bases, with 13 bases between them. Per germline, CDR1 KGHSH and CDR2 LQKENI. The CDR3 DNA reads as TGTGCCAGCTCACTCACCGGGAGACTCTCTGGAAACACCATATATTTT. Translated, it gives CASSLTGRLSGNTIYF.

This chain uses TRBV5-6 with TRBJ1-1; 11 bases agree with TRBD1. The germline CDR1 and CDR2 sequences are SGHDT and YYEEEE. With 4 bases clipped from V and 4 bases from J, the junction kept 9 bases outside the gene matches. The CDR3 extends over 16 amino acids. The CDR3 DNA sequence: TGTGCCAGCAGCGACGGGACAGGGGGGTTTTTCACTGAAGCTTTCTTT. It is translated as CASSDGTGGFFTEAFF.

V and J are TRBV19 and TRBJ1-2, with D hard to call. This CDR3 has 11 amino acids. Looked up from germline, CDR1 is LNHDA and CDR2 is SQIVND (reference sequence). V lost 5 bases, J lost 4 bases, and 5 bases lay in between. This chain's CDR3 is CASSASYGYTF. DNA of the CDR3: TGTGCCAGTAGTGCCAGCTATGGCTACACCTTC. Using reference TRBV19 and TRBJ1-2 for the parts outside the CDR3, the full variable domain is DGGITQSPKYLFRKEGQNVTLSCEQNLNHDAMYWYRQDPGQGLRLIYYSQIVNDFQKGDIAEGYSVSREKKESFPLTVTSAQKNPTAFYLCASSASYGYTFGSGTRLTVV.

The gene calls are TRBV27 and TRBJ2-1, with 7 bases aligning to TRBD1. V lost 6 bases to trimming and J lost 7 bases; unmatched junction nucleotides: 18. The CDR3 covers 17 residues. Germline loops: CDR1 MNHEY, CDR2 SMNVEV (reference sequence). In nucleotides, the CDR3 is TGTGCCAGCAGGTCCGGGACAGAGGGGAGATTAGGGAATGAGCAGTTCTTC. It specifies CASRSGTEGRLGNEQFF.